This T cell receptor (beta chain) was captured in a study of blood T cell repertoires in COVID-19. Sequenced by immunoSEQ multiplex PCR; TCRdb stores in-frame clones only, minus some. Among around 300,000 clones listed, 85% to 90% were seen once. Per germline, CDR1 SGHTA and CDR2 FQGTGA. The CDR3 extends over 14 amino acids. V dropped 5 bases and J dropped 4 bases, with 14 bases sitting between them. Sequencing input: PBMCs or T cells enriched from blood (not recorded which). The TCR originated in a woman in her sixties or seventies who had recovered from COVID-19. This chain joins TRBV7-3 and TRBJ1-1, with D possibly being TRBD1 (5 bases). The CDR3 nucleotides read TGTGCCAGCAGCCTAAGCGGGGGGGTCACTGAAGCTTTCTTT. It is translated as CASSLSGGVTEAFF.